These 18 T cell receptor beta chains share one sample of origin, sequenced in a study of CD4 T cells in relation to SARS-CoV-2 and coronaviruses. Produced via immunoSEQ multiplex PCR; TCRdb's table is partial and in-frame only. The table records around 31,000 clones, roughly 78% of them present only once. Unexposed donor CD4+ T cells date from about 2011-2018, before the COVID-19 pandemic. After ten to eleven days of culture, CD4+ T cells were isolated. What these receptors recognize is not known. The sequenced sample consisted of CD4+ T cells from PBMCs, cultured in vitro. The receptors were gathered from a human donor in good health.

A few counts support this clone. V is TRBV3-1 (or the pseudogene TRBV3-2) and J is TRBJ1-1; TRBD1 might be the D (5 bases). CDR1 LGHDT and CDR2 YNNKEL come from the germline V gene (reference sequence). The CDR3 sequence is 17 residues long. Trimming removed 0 bases from V and 3 bases from J, with 17 bases in between. The CDR3 region has the DNA TGTGCCAGCAGCCAAGATGGCCGTCAAAGAGGGGACACTGAAGCTTTCTTT. It translates to CASSQDGRQRGDTEAFF.

The J gene is TRBJ1-4, the V gene TRBV2, with D hard to call. The CDR3 spans 15 residues. Per germline, CDR1 SNHLY and CDR2 FYNNEI. The V gene lost 6 bases and the J gene lost 8 bases, with 19 bases spanning the gap. CDR3 DNA: TGTGCCAGCAGCCCACCCGGTATCGGTCGGGAAAAACTGTTTTTT. Translated: CASSPPGIGREKLFF.

The V gene is TRBV7-3, the J gene TRBJ2-1, with a possible D match to TRBD2 (5 bases). Trimming removed 1 base from V and 8 bases from J, with 12 bases in between. Germline V gene data show CDR1 as SGHTA and CDR2 as FQGTGA. This CDR3 spans 14 amino acids. As DNA, the CDR3 is TGTGCCAGCAGCTTAAATCCCAGCGGTTATGAGCAGTTCTTC. Encoded protein: CASSLNPSGYEQFF. The whole variable domain, remainder taken from reference TRBV7-3 and TRBJ2-1, is GAGVSQTPSNKVTEKGKYVELRCDPISGHTALYWYRQSLGQGPEFLIYFQGTGAADDSGLPNDRFFAVRPEGSVSTLKIQRTERGDSAVYLCASSLNPSGYEQFFGPGTRLTVL.

This chain uses TRBV5-6 with TRBJ2-7; either TRBD1 or TRBD2 may fit D (5 bases each). Germline loops: CDR1 SGHDT, CDR2 YYEEEE. The CDR3 has 14 amino acids. The V gene lost 4 bases and the J gene lost 3 bases, with 14 bases spanning the gap. In DNA form, the CDR3 reads TGTGCCAGCAGCGGGGGTCGGCTGGGCTACGAGCAGTACTTC. Protein product: CASSGGRLGYEQYF.

The rearrangement links TRBV18 to TRBJ1-6, with 9 bases aligning to TRBD1. Germline CDR1 and CDR2: KGHSH and LQKENI. This CDR3 is built from 17 residues. Trimming took 2 bases from V and 7 from J; bases not matched to a gene: 9. The CDR3 sequence: CASSPAIPGQGNSPLHF. In DNA, the CDR3 is TGTGCCAGCTCACCAGCGATACCGGGACAGGGAAATTCACCCCTCCACTTT.

This chain uses TRBV3-1 (or the pseudogene TRBV3-2) with TRBJ2-2, with a tentative D call TRBD2 (6 bases). V shed 1 base and J shed 4 bases, with 16 bases lying between them. This CDR3 spans 17 amino acids. CDR1 LGHDT and CDR2 YNNKEL come from the germline V gene (reference sequence). CDR3 DNA sequence: TGTGCCAGCAGCCAAGGGTCCCCCGTGGGGGGCACCGGGGAGCTGTTTTTT. It codes for CASSQGSPVGGTGELFF.

This clone was observed a handful of times. The rearrangement links TRBV7-3 to TRBJ2-7; 10 nucleotides align to TRBD1. The CDR3 runs to 16 residues. Germline V CDR1 and CDR2: SGHTA, FQGTGA. The trim removed 0 bases at V and 2 bases at J, leaving 4 bases unmatched. The CDR3 region has the DNA TGTGCCAGCAGCTTAACGGGTGGGACAGGGGCCTACGAGCAGTACTTC. As protein: CASSLTGGTGAYEQYF.

In nucleotides, the CDR3 is TGTGCCAGCAGCTTAGCGGGCGGGATCACTGAAGCTTTCTTT. It is translated as CASSLAGGITEAFF. J is TRBJ1-1 and V is TRBV11-1, with D unclear. V was clipped by 0 bases and J by 4 bases, with 9 bases between them. Germline V gives CDR1 SGHAT, CDR2 FQDESV (reference sequence). The CDR3 covers 14 residues.

The chain carries TRBV6-5 and TRBJ2-2, with 7 bases lining up with TRBD1. Losses at the gene ends were 6 bases for V and 0 bases for J; bases not matched to a gene: 4. The CDR3 covers 15 residues. The germline V gene has CDR1 MNHEY and CDR2 SVGAGI. The DNA of the CDR3 is TGTGCCAGCAGGGGACAGATCGCGAACACCGGGGAGCTGTTTTTT. Protein sequence: CASRGQIANTGELFF.

This chain links TRBV6-4 with TRBJ2-2; D might be TRBD2 (6 bases). V shed 0 bases and J shed 7 bases, with 15 bases lying between them. CDR3 length: 16 amino acids. Germline-derived CDR1 and CDR2 are MRHNA and SNTAGT. CDR3 region: CASSDSRETAGGELFF. The DNA for the CDR3 is TGTGCCAGCAGTGACTCTCGGGAGACGGCGGGCGGGGAGCTGTTTTTT.

This clone was recorded once. The CDR3 loop reads CASRPTGGGAFF. DNA of the CDR3: TGTGCCAGCAGACCGACAGGCGGCGGAGCTTTCTTT. The rearrangement links TRBV12-3 or TRBV12-4 to TRBJ1-1, with TRBD1 as a possible D gene (6 bases). The CDR3 length is 12 residues. V lost 6 bases and J 10 bases, leaving 15 bases between the germline ends.

This chain joins TRBV21-1 and TRBJ2-7. TRBV21-1 counts as a pseudogene. This CDR3 spans 16 amino acids. CDR3 in DNA: TGTGCCAGCAGCAACGTGGGGGGCAGCGAGCCCTACGAGCAGTACTTC. Protein sequence: CASSNVGGSEPYEQYF.

The count of this clone is one. The chain combines TRBV20-1 with TRBJ1-2, with no clear D. From germline, CDR1 is DFQATT and CDR2 SNEGSKA (reference sequence). Trimming pared 3 bases from V and 8 bases from J, leaving 10 bases between. CDR3 length equals 11 residues. The CDR3 DNA reads as TGCAGTGCTAGTCCCCTGGGGGGCTACACCTTC. Encoded protein: CSASPLGGYTF.

J is TRBJ1-2 and V is TRBV3-1 (or the pseudogene TRBV3-2); 11 nucleotides align to TRBD1. The CDR3 runs to 17 residues. CDR1 is LGHDT, CDR2 YNNKEL, per germline (reference sequence). J was trimmed by 4 bases and V by 1 base; bases with no gene match: 8. CDR3 region: CASSQGGTGGTSYGYTF. The CDR3 nucleotides are TGTGCCAGCAGCCAAGGGGGGACAGGGGGTACCAGCTATGGCTACACCTTC.

The chain uses TRBV19 and TRBJ1-4, with 7 bases aligning to TRBD1. After removal of 7 bases from V and 7 bases from J, the junction contained 12 bases not matched to a gene. CDR1 and CDR2 (germline): LNHDA, SQIVND (reference sequence). This CDR3 is built from 15 residues. The CDR3 DNA is TGTGCCAGTACCCCGGGCTGGCAGGGGGGTGAAAAACTGTTTTTT. Protein sequence: CASTPGWQGGEKLFF.

The rearrangement links TRBV5-1 to TRBJ2-7, with 9 positions matching TRBD1. V gave up 0 bases and J gave up 5 bases; unmatched junction bases: 6. Germline V lookup: CDR1 SGHRS, CDR2 YFSETQ. The CDR3 totals 15 residues. CDR3 nucleotide sequence: TGCGCCAGCAGCTTGGGAGGGACAGGGATCGACGAGCAGTACTTC. The encoded protein is CASSLGGTGIDEQYF.

The chain is built from TRBV7-9 and TRBJ2-3; 9 bases line up with TRBD2. The CDR3 has 17 residues. The J segment lost 3 bases and the V segment lost 7 bases, leaving 14 bases of the junction unmatched. The germline gives CDR1 SEHNR, CDR2 FQNEAQ (reference sequence). DNA of the CDR3: TGTGCCAGCACCCCAGGGGCGGGGGGGCTTGGGACAGATACGCAGTATTTT. Translated, it gives CASTPGAGGLGTDTQYF.

CDR3 protein: CAWSLSYEQYF. The CDR3 DNA follows: TGTGCCTGGAGCCTATCCTACGAGCAGTACTTC. The chain recombines TRBV30 with TRBJ2-7; D not certain. V gave up 3 bases and J gave up 1 base, with 4 bases separating them. The CDR3 has 11 amino acids. Germline V CDR1 and CDR2: GTSNPN, SVGIG (reference sequence).